One sample yielded the 27 T cell receptor beta chains listed below, sequenced in a study of human thymus T cells. The thymus tissue came from resections taken during corrective heart surgery. Generated by immunoSEQ multiplex PCR, the TCRdb table keeps only in-frame clones and is missing some. The sample shows about 78,000 clones, approximately 97% of them seen only once. The sequenced material came from thymus tissue. Receptors originate from a boy less than two years old with a congenital heart defect but otherwise immunologically healthy.

The chain carries TRBV4-3 and TRBJ1-3; D is undetermined. Germline-derived CDR1 and CDR2 are LGHNA and YSLEER. Trimming stripped 0 bases from V and 8 bases from J, with 8 bases between. The CDR3 covers 13 residues. The CDR3 DNA is TGCGCCAGCAGCCAAGAATGGAGCGACACCATATATTTT. It codes for CASSQEWSDTIYF.

The chain uses TRBV20-1 and TRBJ2-5; D call uncertain. The V and J ends lost 1 base and 3 bases respectively, with 3 bases between them. The CDR3 has 11 amino acids. Looked up from germline, CDR1 is DFQATT and CDR2 is SNEGSKA (reference sequence). For the CDR3, the DNA is TGCAGTGCTAGAGTAAAAGAGACCCAGTACTTC. It encodes CSARVKETQYF.

V is TRBV6-6 and J is TRBJ2-7, with 8 bases matching TRBD2. The CDR3 sequence is 16 residues long. V gave up 5 bases and J gave up 1 base; unmatched junction bases: 10. The germline gives CDR1 MNHNY, CDR2 SVGAGI (reference sequence). CDR3 region: CASSPQTSGSSYEQYF. CDR3 bases: TGTGCCAGCAGTCCTCAAACTAGCGGATCTTCCTACGAGCAGTACTTC.

This clone was seen once. The V gene is TRBV4-2, the J gene TRBJ2-1; D remains ambiguous. The germline gives CDR1 LGHNA, CDR2 YNFKEQ. V lost 6 bases to trimming and J lost 7 bases, with 16 bases between them. The CDR3 consists of 14 residues. The CDR3: CASRGLITGNEQFF. The DNA of the CDR3 is TGTGCCAGCAGGGGCTTGATAACCGGGAATGAGCAGTTCTTC.

This chain uses TRBV11-2 with TRBJ2-3; possible D gene TRBD2, 6 bases. Trimming cost V 3 bases and J 5 bases, with 15 bases left between them. This CDR3 comprises 15 residues. Looked up from germline, CDR1 is SGHAT and CDR2 is FQNNGV. The CDR3 protein is CASSFVRGSLDTQYF. CDR3 in DNA: TGTGCCAGCAGCTTTGTCCGGGGGTCCCTAGATACGCAGTATTTT.

The chain's CDR3 is CASSWYLVPPKVNQPQHF. DNA for the CDR3: TGTGCCAGCAGTTGGTATCTTGTACCTCCAAAGGTCAATCAGCCCCAGCATTTT. The chain joins TRBV7-3 to TRBJ1-5, with D unclear. The CDR3 is 18 amino acids. Germline loops: CDR1 SGHTA, CDR2 FQGTGA. Trimming stripped 6 bases from V and 3 bases from J, with 24 bases between.

The chain links TRBV11-2 to TRBJ1-2; TRBD1 agrees at 7 bases. The CDR3 is 16 amino acids. The V segment lost 5 bases and the J segment 4 bases; nucleotides outside the gene matches: 13. Looked up from germline, CDR1 is SGHAT and CDR2 is FQNNGV. The CDR3 spells CASSDDTGQLFYGYTF. DNA for the CDR3: TGTGCCAGCAGCGACGATACGGGACAGTTATTCTATGGCTACACCTTC.

V and J are TRBV28 and TRBJ2-3; TRBD1 aligns across 7 bases. Germline trimming cut 5 bases from V and 3 bases from J; bases unmatched to any gene: 11. The CDR3 spans 16 residues. Germline V gene lookup returns CDR1 MDHEN and CDR2 SYDVKM. The CDR3 nucleotides read TGTGCCAGCAGTCCTCACGAGGGGGCTACTACAGATACGCAGTATTTT. Its protein is CASSPHEGATTDTQYF.

The genes are TRBV4-1 and TRBJ2-1, with 7 nucleotides matching TRBD1. CDR3 length: 18 amino acids. Germline CDR1 reads MGHRA; CDR2 reads YSYEKL. V shed 0 bases, J shed 4 bases, and the junction held 12 bases outside the gene matches. The CDR3: CASSQDPGLGGAYNEQFF. The CDR3 DNA is TGCGCCAGCAGCCAAGATCCGGGGTTAGGGGGCGCTTACAATGAGCAGTTCTTC.

V gene TRBV6-5 combines with J gene TRBJ2-5; 7 nucleotides line up with TRBD2. After removal of 0 bases from V and 1 base from J, the junction contained 5 bases not matched to a gene. Germline V lookup: CDR1 MNHEY, CDR2 SVGAGI. The CDR3 is 16 amino acids. CDR3 in amino acids: CASSYSFGGTQETQYF. In DNA form, the CDR3 reads TGTGCCAGCAGTTACTCGTTCGGGGGGACCCAAGAGACCCAGTACTTC.

The rearrangement links TRBV4-2 to TRBJ1-5; D unresolved. Germline CDR1 reads LGHNA; CDR2 reads YNFKEQ. Trimming left V 0 bases short and J 4 bases short, with 16 bases between. The CDR3 loop spans 17 amino acids. As DNA, the CDR3 is TGTGCCAGCAGCCAAGATGCCGGAGGGCCTACTAATCAGCCCCAGCATTTT. Its protein is CASSQDAGGPTNQPQHF.

CDR3 nucleotide sequence: TGCAGTGCTTACCGATACTACGAGCAGTACTTC. Amino acids: CSAYRYYEQYF. The rearrangement joins TRBV20-1 to TRBJ2-7, with D hard to call. The CDR3 is made up of 11 amino acids. With 5 bases removed from V and 3 bases from J, the gap between germline ends came to 8 bases. Looked up from germline, CDR1 is DFQATT and CDR2 is SNEGSKA (reference sequence).

The J gene is TRBJ2-1, the V gene TRBV9; perhaps TRBD2 as D (6 bases). The germline gives CDR1 SGDLS, CDR2 YYNGEE. Trimming pared 0 bases from V and 5 bases from J, leaving 12 bases between. The CDR3 consists of 15 residues. CDR3 amino acids: CASSVGLAEHNEQFF. CDR3 DNA sequence: TGTGCCAGCAGCGTAGGATTAGCGGAACACAATGAGCAGTTCTTC. The variable domain in full, with the rest retrieved from reference TRBV9 and TRBJ2-1, is DSGVTQTPKHLITATGQRVTLRCSPRSGDLSVYWYQQSLDQGLQFLIQYYNGEERAKGNILERFSAQQFPDLHSELNLSSLELGDSALYFCASSVGLAEHNEQFFGPGTRLTVL.

The rearrangement joins TRBV5-1 to TRBJ1-2, with a possible D match to TRBD1 (6 bases). The germline V gene encodes CDR1 SGHRS and CDR2 YFSETQ. The CDR3 is 14 residues long. Trimming took 2 bases from V and 4 from J, leaving 12 bases between them. This CDR3 is CASSLDRRFYGYTF. CDR3 bases: TGCGCCAGCAGCTTAGACAGGCGGTTCTATGGCTACACCTTC.

The chain couples TRBV7-9 to TRBJ2-7; no definite D call. The V end lost 3 bases, the J end lost 5 bases, and 14 bases lay between the germline ends. This CDR3 is 14 amino acids long. Germline V gives CDR1 SEHNR, CDR2 FQNEAQ (reference sequence). CDR3 nucleotide sequence: TGTGCCAGCAGCTTCGTCCTAGTTTACGACGAGCAGTACTTC. Its translation: CASSFVLVYDEQYF.

The chain is built from TRBV27 and TRBJ2-1; the match to TRBD2 covers 9 bases. The length of the CDR3 is 15 residues. Trimming at V came to 3 bases and at J to 4 bases, leaving 4 bases not matched to a gene. Germline CDR1 is MNHEY and CDR2 is SMNVEV (reference sequence). This CDR3 is CASSFSGGVYNEQFF. The CDR3 coding sequence is TGTGCCAGCAGTTTTAGCGGGGGAGTATACAATGAGCAGTTCTTC.

The chain combines TRBV19 with TRBJ2-3; D not certain. Germline CDR1 reads LNHDA; CDR2 reads SQIVND (reference sequence). The CDR3 totals 14 residues. Between the trimmed V and J ends, which lost 4 bases and 5 bases, there was a span of 13 bases. The CDR3 DNA is TGTGCCAGTAGTAGGGCCGACTCCGGAGATACGCAGTATTTT. Translating gives CASSRADSGDTQYF.

The chain is built from TRBV7-9 and TRBJ1-3, with 8 bases matching TRBD1. Germline V gene lookup returns CDR1 SEHNR and CDR2 FQNEAQ (reference sequence). The CDR3 runs 17 residues. V dropped 2 bases and J dropped 2; count of bases not matched to a gene: 8. The CDR3: CASSLIFGRGPGNTIYF. The CDR3 DNA reads TGTGCCAGCAGCTTAATTTTTGGCAGGGGGCCTGGAAACACCATATATTTT.

The chain combines TRBV11-3 with TRBJ2-3; a possible D gene is TRBD2 (5 bases). V lost 4 bases, J lost 4 bases, and 9 bases lay in between. Germline-derived CDR1 and CDR2 are SGHNT and YENEEA. CDR3 length: 13 residues. The CDR3 spells CASSCRTSDTQYF. In DNA form, the CDR3 reads TGTGCCAGCAGCTGCCGGACTTCAGATACGCAGTATTTT.

This chain uses TRBV28 with TRBJ2-3; no firm D call. The V end was cut by 0 bases, the J end by 5 bases, with 3 bases between. This CDR3 region has 12 residues. Germline CDR1 and CDR2: MDHEN and SYDVKM. The CDR3 DNA reads as TGTGCCAGCAGTTTATGTCTAGATACGCAGTATTTT. Translated: CASSLCLDTQYF.

The J gene is TRBJ2-7, the V gene TRBV4-2; TRBD2 agrees at 13 bases. V lost 5 bases to trimming and J lost 3 bases; unmatched junction nucleotides: 13. The CDR3 is 18 amino acids. CDR1 is LGHNA, CDR2 YNFKEQ, per germline. This chain's CDR3 is CASSVRTSGSRGDYEQYF. CDR3 nucleotide sequence: TGTGCCAGCAGCGTTCGGACTAGCGGGAGTCGGGGGGACTACGAGCAGTACTTC.

This chain connects TRBV6-1 to TRBJ2-1, with D possibly being TRBD2 (5 bases). V shed 7 bases and J shed 2 bases, with 15 bases lying between them. CDR1 is MNHNS, CDR2 SASEGT, per germline. The CDR3 extends over 15 amino acids. The CDR3 nucleotides read TGTGCCAGCACGAACGGGATACTACCCTACAATGAGCAGTTCTTC. Its protein is CASTNGILPYNEQFF.

This chain joins TRBV4-3 and TRBJ2-2; possibly TRBD1 for D (7 bases). Germline V gene data show CDR1 as LGHNA and CDR2 as YSLEER. The CDR3 runs 17 residues. Trimming stripped 0 bases from V and 2 bases from J, with 13 bases between. This CDR3 is CASSQDRGTENTGELFF. CDR3 nucleotide sequence: TGCGCCAGCAGCCAAGATCGGGGGACAGAAAACACCGGGGAGCTGTTTTTT.

V is TRBV7-2 and J is TRBJ2-1; D gene ambiguous. The germline V and J ends were trimmed by 2 bases and 0 bases, with 17 bases remaining between them. The CDR3 has 18 amino acids. Per germline, CDR1 SGHTA and CDR2 FQGNSA. CDR3 region: CASSLSSLVSLSYNEQFF. The DNA of the CDR3 is TGTGCCAGCAGCTTAAGTTCCCTAGTCTCACTCTCCTACAATGAGCAGTTCTTC.

The chain recombines TRBV5-6 with TRBJ2-2; D remains unclear. CDR3 length equals 13 residues. V lost 7 bases to trimming and J lost 1 base, with 8 bases between them. The V gene's germline CDR1 is SGHDT and CDR2 YYEEEE. CDR3 sequence (DNA): TGTGCCAGCCTTGGGGAGAACACCGGGGAGCTGTTTTTT. It translates to CASLGENTGELFF.

The gene calls are TRBV28 and TRBJ2-1, with a tentative D call TRBD2 (6 bases). The CDR3 has 14 residues. CDR1 is MDHEN, CDR2 SYDVKM, per germline. Trimming took off 4 bases at V and 2 bases at J, with 9 bases between the two ends. Written as DNA, the CDR3 is TGTGCCAGCAGTTGGGGGGAACCCTACAATGAGCAGTTCTTC. Protein: CASSWGEPYNEQFF.

This chain links TRBV4-3 with TRBJ1-1; D gene unclear. The CDR3 extends over 13 amino acids. Germline V gives CDR1 LGHNA, CDR2 YSLEER. The V and J ends lost 1 base and 8 bases respectively, with 11 bases between them. The CDR3 loop is CASSQVGVLEAFF. In DNA form, the CDR3 reads TGCGCCAGCAGCCAAGTAGGAGTGCTAGAAGCTTTCTTT.